What follows is one TCR beta chain and its context. The sample belongs to a study of blood T cell repertoires in COVID-19. On the study more broadly: Samples of COVID-19 (acute and convalescent) were obtained from the United States, Italy and Spain. The cDNA or gDNA used as material had been derived from T cells, B-cell-depleted T cells, or PBMCs.

In the authors' methods: How many nucleated cells were present was estimated from reference gene primer amplification. Using immunoSEQ multiplex PCR, the repertoire was profiled, and TCRdb retains in-frame clones only, with some absent. V and J calls and clone size are copied from that table; D and trimming were computed from the DNA. The table lists about 30,000 clones, 85% of them singletons. The clonotype comes from a man older than 75 with active COVID-19. Input material: peripheral blood.

The CDR3 nucleotides read TGTGCCAGCAGTGAAACCGGGACAGTCCTGTCGTATCAGCCCCAGCATTTT. It codes for CASSETGTVLSYQPQHF. The V call is TRBV6-4, the J call TRBJ1-5; TRBD1 aligns across 7 bases. After removal of 3 bases from V and 5 bases from J, the junction contained 13 bases not matched to a gene. Germline V CDR1 and CDR2: MRHNA, SNTAGT. This CDR3 region has 17 residues.